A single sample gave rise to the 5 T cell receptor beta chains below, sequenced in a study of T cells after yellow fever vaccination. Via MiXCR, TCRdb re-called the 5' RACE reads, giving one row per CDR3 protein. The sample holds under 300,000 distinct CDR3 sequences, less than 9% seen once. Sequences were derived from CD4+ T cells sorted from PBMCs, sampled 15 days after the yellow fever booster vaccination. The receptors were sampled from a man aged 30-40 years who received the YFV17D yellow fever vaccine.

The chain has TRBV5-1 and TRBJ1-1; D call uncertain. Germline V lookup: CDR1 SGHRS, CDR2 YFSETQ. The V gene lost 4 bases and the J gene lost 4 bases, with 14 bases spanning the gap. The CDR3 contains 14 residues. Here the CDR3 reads CASSPLLGATEAFF. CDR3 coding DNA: TGCGCCAGCAGCCCCCTCCTCGGAGCCACTGAAGCTTTCTTT. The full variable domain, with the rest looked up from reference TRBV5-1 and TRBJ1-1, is KAGVTQTPRYLIKTRGQQVTLSCSPISGHRSVSWYQQTPGQGLQFLFEYFSETQRNKGNFPGRFSGRQFSNSRSEMNVSTLELGDSALYLCASSPLLGATEAFFGQGTRLTVV.

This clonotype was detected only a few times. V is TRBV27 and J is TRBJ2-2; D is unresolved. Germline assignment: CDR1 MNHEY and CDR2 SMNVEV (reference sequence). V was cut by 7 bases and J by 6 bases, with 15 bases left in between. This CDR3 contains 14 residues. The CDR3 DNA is TGTGCCAGCACCCTATCCCGGCCCTCCGGGGAGCTGTTTTTT. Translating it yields CASTLSRPSGELFF.

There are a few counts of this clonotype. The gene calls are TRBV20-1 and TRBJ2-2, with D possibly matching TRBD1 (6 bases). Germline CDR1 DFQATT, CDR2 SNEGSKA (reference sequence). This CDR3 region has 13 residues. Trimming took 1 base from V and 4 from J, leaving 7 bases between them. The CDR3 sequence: CSARGGGTGELFF. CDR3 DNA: TGCAGTGCTAGAGGAGGGGGCACCGGGGAGCTGTTTTTT.

CDR3 nucleotides: TGTGCCAGCAGCTCCCAGGAGGGGACTTATGGCTACACCTTC. Protein sequence: CASSSQEGTYGYTF. The rearrangement uses TRBV7-6 and TRBJ1-2; possibly TRBD1 for D (5 bases). The CDR3 has 14 residues. Germline V gives CDR1 SGHVS, CDR2 FNYEAQ. The V end lost 4 bases, the J end lost 5 bases, and 14 bases lay between the germline ends.

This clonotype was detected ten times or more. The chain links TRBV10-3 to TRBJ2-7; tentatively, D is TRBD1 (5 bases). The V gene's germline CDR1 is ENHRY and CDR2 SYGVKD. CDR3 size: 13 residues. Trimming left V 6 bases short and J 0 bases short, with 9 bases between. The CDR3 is CAIRDNPSYEQYF. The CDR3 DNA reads TGTGCCATCAGGGACAATCCCTCCTACGAGCAGTACTTC.